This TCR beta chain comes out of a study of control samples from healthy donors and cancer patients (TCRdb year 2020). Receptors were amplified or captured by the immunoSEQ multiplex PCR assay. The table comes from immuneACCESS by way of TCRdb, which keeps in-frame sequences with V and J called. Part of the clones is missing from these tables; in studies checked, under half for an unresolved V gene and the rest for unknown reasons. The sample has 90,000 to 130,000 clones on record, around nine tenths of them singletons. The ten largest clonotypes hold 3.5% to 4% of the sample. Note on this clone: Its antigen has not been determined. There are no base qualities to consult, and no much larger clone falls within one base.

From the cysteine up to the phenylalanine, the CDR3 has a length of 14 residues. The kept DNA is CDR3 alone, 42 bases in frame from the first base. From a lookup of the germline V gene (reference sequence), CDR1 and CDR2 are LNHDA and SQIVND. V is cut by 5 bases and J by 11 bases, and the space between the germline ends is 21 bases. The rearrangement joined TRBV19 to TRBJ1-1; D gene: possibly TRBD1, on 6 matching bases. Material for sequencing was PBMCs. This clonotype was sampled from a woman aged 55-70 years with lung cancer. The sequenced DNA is TGTGCCAGTAGTCTGGGGGCGGGGGTGCGAGACGCTTTCTTT. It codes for CASSLGAGVRDAFF. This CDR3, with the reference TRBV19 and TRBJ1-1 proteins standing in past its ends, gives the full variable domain DGGITQSPKYLFRKEGQNVTLSCEQNLNHDAMYWYRQDPGQGLRLIYYSQIVNDFQKGDIAEGYSVSREKKESFPLTVTSAQKNPTAFYLCASSLGAGVRDAFFGQGTRLTVV.